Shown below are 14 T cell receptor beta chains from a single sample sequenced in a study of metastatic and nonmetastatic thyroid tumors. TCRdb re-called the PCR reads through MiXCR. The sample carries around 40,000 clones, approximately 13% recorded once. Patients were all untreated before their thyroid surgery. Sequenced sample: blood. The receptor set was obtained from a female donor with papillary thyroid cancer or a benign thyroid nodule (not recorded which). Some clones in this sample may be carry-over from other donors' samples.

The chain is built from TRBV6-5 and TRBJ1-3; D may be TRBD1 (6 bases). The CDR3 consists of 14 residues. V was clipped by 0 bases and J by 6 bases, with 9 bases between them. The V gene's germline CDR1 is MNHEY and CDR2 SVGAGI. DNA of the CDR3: TGTGCCAGCAGTTACTCACGGGGGGCAAACACCATATATTTT. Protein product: CASSYSRGANTIYF.

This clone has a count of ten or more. In nucleotides, the CDR3 is TGTGCCACTTACGGGGGCGGGAATGAGCAGTTCTTC. Translation gives CATYGGGNEQFF. V and J are TRBV24-1 and TRBJ2-1; D tentatively fits TRBD1 or TRBD2 (6 bases each). The CDR3 loop spans 12 amino acids. The germline V gene encodes CDR1 KGHDR and CDR2 SFDVKD. The V and J ends lost 10 bases and 7 bases respectively, with 13 bases between them.

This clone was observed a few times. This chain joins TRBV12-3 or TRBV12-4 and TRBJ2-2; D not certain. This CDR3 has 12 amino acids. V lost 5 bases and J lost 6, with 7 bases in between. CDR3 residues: CASSRHAGELFF. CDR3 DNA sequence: TGTGCCAGCAGTCGACACGCCGGGGAGCTGTTTTTT.

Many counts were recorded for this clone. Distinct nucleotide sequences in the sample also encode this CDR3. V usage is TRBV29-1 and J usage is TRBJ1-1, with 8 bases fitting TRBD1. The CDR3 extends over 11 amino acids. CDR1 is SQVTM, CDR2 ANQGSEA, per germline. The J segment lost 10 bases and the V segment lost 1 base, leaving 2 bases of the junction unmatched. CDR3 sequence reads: CSVEVRGRAFF. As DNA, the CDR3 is TGCAGCGTTGAAGTCAGGGGGCGAGCTTTCTTT.

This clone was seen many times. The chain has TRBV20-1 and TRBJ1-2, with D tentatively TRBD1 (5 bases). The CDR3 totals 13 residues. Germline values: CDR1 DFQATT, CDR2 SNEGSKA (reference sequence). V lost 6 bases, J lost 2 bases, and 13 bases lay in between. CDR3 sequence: CSAGQGANYGYTF. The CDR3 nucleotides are TGCAGTGCCGGCCAGGGAGCGAACTATGGCTACACCTTC.

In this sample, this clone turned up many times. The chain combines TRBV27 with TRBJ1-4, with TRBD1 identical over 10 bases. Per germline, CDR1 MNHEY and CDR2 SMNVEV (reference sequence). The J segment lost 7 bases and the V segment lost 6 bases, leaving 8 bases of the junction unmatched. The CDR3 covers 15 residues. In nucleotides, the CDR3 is TGTGCCAGCAGCTCATACGGGACAGGGGTTGAAAAACTGTTTTTT. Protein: CASSSYGTGVEKLFF. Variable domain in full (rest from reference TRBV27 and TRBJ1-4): EAQVTQNPRYLITVTGKKLTVTCSQNMNHEYMSWYRQDPGLGLRQIYYSMNVEVTDKGDVPEGYKVSRKEKRNFPLILESPSPNQTSLYFCASSSYGTGVEKLFFGSGTQLSVL.

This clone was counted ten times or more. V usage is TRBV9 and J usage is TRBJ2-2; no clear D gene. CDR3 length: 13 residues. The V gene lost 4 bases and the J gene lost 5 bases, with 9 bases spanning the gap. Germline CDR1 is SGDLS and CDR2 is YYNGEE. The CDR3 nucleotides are TGTGCCAGCAGCAGGGCCGGGACCGGGGAGCTGTTTTTT. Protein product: CASSRAGTGELFF. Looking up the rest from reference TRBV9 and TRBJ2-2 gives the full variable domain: DSGVTQTPKHLITATGQRVTLRCSPRSGDLSVYWYQQSLDQGLQFLIQYYNGEERAKGNILERFSAQQFPDLHSELNLSSLELGDSALYFCASSRAGTGELFFGEGSRLTVL.

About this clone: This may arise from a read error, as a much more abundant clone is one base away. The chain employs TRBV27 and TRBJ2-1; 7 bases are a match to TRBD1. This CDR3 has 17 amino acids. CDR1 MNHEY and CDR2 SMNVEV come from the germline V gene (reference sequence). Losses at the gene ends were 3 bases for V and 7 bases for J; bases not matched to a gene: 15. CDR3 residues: CASSLPIWDRGRNEQFF. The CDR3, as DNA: TGTGCCAGCAGTTTGCCGATCTGGGACAGAGGTAGGAATGAGCAGTTCTTC.

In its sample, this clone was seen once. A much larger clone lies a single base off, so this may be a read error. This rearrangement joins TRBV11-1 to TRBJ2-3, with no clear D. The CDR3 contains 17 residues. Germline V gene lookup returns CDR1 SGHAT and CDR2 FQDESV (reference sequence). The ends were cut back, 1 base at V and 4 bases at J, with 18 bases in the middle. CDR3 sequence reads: CASSLEVGDGFADTQYF. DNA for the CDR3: TGTGCCAGCAGCTTAGAAGTTGGTGACGGCTTTGCAGATACGCAGTATTTT.

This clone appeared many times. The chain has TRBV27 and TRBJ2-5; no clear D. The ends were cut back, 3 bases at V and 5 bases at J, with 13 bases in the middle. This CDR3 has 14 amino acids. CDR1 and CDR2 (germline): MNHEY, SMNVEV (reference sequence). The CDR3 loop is CASSFSPSGETQYF. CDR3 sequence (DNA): TGTGCCAGCAGTTTCTCCCCGTCCGGGGAGACCCAGTACTTC.

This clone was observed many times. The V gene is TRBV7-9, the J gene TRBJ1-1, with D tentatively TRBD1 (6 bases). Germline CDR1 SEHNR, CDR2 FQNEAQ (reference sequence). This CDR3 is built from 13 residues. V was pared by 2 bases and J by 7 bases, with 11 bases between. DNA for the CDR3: TGTGCCAGCAGCTTAACGGAGGGGGTTGAAGCTTTCTTT. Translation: CASSLTEGVEAFF.

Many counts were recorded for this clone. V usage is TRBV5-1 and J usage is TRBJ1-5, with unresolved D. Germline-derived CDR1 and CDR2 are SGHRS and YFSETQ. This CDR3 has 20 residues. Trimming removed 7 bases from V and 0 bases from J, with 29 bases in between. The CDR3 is CASPKVPPAPQRPSNQPQHF. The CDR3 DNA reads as TGCGCCAGCCCCAAAGTCCCACCAGCCCCACAGCGACCTAGCAATCAGCCCCAGCATTTT. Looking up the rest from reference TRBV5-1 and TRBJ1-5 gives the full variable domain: KAGVTQTPRYLIKTRGQQVTLSCSPISGHRSVSWYQQTPGQGLQFLFEYFSETQRNKGNFPGRFSGRQFSNSRSEMNVSTLELGDSALYLCASPKVPPAPQRPSNQPQHFGDGTRLSIL.

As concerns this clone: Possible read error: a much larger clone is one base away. CDR3 nucleotides: TGTGCCAGCAGCTTATCCTCCGGGACAGGGGTACAAGGGACCCAGTACTTC. It encodes CASSLSSGTGVQGTQYF. V is TRBV5-6 and J is TRBJ2-5; 10 bases fit TRBD1. From germline, CDR1 is SGHDT and CDR2 YYEEEE. The CDR3 is 17 residues long.

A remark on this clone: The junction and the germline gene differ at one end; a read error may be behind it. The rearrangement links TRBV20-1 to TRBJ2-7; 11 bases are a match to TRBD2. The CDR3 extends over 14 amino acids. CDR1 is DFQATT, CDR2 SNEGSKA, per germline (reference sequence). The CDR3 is CSSKLAGVSYEQCF. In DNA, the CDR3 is TGCAGTTCCAAACTAGCGGGAGTTTCGTACGAGCAGTGCTTC.